The rows below give T cell receptor beta chains drawn from one sample of a study of shared clonotypes between healthy human individuals. The protocol was immunoSEQ multiplex PCR, while the TCRdb copy is restricted to in-frame clones and leaves out a portion. Of approximately 95,000 clones in the sample, roughly two thirds were seen once. Source material: memory CD8+ T cells sorted from blood. These receptors were obtained from a man under 40 in good health. CDR3s include the opening cysteine and the closing phenylalanine or tryptophan. A D gene is named only where the DNA matches it firmly. The listing skips clone size in some rows; elsewhere it reads once, few, many or a size class.

j_gene	abundance	d_gene	v_gene	CDR3nt	CDR3aa
TRBJ2-5	.	TRBD1	TRBV5-4	TGTGCCAGCAGCTTGTCAGGGGGCGCGGCAGAGACCCAGTACTTC	CASSLSGGAAETQYF
TRBJ2-7	.	TRBD2	TRBV19	TGTGCCAGTAGTGCCAGTAGCGGGAGAACCTACGAGCAGTACTTC	CASSASSGRTYEQYF
TRBJ2-1	.	TRBD2	TRBV11-2	TGTGCCAGCAGCGTCGGACTAGCGGGAGTTATTTATGAGCAGTTCTTC	CASSVGLAGVIYEQFF
TRBJ1-1	.	.	TRBV2	TGTGCCAGCAGTGACGGGACGGCCCTGAACACTGAAGCTTTCTTT	CASSDGTALNTEAFF
TRBJ2-5	.	TRBD2	TRBV4-3	TGCGCCAGCAGCCAAGGGACTAGCGCGGAGACCCAGTACTTC	CASSQGTSAETQYF
TRBJ1-1	.	TRBD1	TRBV19	TGTGCCAGTATATCACAGGGGATGGGCATGAACACTGAAGCTTTCTTT	CASISQGMGMNTEAFF
TRBJ1-5	few	.	TRBV19	TGTGCCAGTAGTTATGGCCTTATACTCCCCAATCAGCCCCAGCATTTT	CASSYGLILPNQPQHF
TRBJ2-1	.	TRBD2	TRBV5-5	TGTGCCAGCAGCTATCCAGGACTAGCGGGAGCCCACAATGAGCAGTTCTTC	CASSYPGLAGAHNEQFF
TRBJ1-1	.	.	TRBV29-1	TGCAGCGTTGTGTATATGGGGACTGAAGCTTTCTTT	CSVVYMGTEAFF
TRBJ1-2	.	.	TRBV9	TGTGCCAGCAGCCCTCGTGGGACCTTATATGGCTACACCTTC	CASSPRGTLYGYTF
TRBJ2-5	.	.	TRBV29-1	TGCAGCGTTGAAACTAGCTCTGAGACCCAGTACTTC	CSVETSSETQYF
TRBJ2-2	few	.	TRBV6-5	TGTGCCAGCAGCATCCATGCGAACACCGGGGAGCTGTTTTTT	CASSIHANTGELFF
TRBJ2-7	few	.	TRBV28	TGTGCCAGCAGCAGTTCGACCTACGAGCAGTACTTC	CASSSSTYEQYF
TRBJ2-1	.	.	TRBV12-5	TGTGCTAGTGGTTTGGACATCGACAATGAGCAGTTCTTC	CASGLDIDNEQFF
TRBJ2-3	.	.	TRBV11-2	TGTGCCAGCACCCTGCACACAGATACGCAGTATTTT	CASTLHTDTQYF
TRBJ2-1	many	.	TRBV28	TGTGCCAGCAGTCCCGGGCCCTTCAATGAGCAGTTCTTC	CASSPGPFNEQFF
TRBJ1-1	few	.	TRBV19	TGTGCCAGTAGTATCACAGGGTTAGGCACTGAAGCTTTCTTT	CASSITGLGTEAFF
TRBJ1-4	.	.	TRBV11-2	TGTGCCAGCAGTATACTTCTTAATGAAGGAAAACTGTTTTTT	CASSILLNEGKLFF
TRBJ2-1	.	.	TRBV5-8	TGTGCCAGCAGCTTGTTAGTAGGGGGAAGCTACAATGAGCAGTTCTTC	CASSLLVGGSYNEQFF
TRBJ2-7	.	.	TRBV6-1	TGTGCCAGCAGTGAATGGGCCGGGAGTGCTTACGAGCAGTACTTC	CASSEWAGSAYEQYF
TRBJ2-1	many	TRBD2	TRBV19	TGTGCCAGTAGTATCTCTGGGGGGGGTGAGCAGTTCTTC	CASSISGGGEQFF
TRBJ2-3	.	.	TRBV28	TGTGCCAGCCCTCCGTTGGGCCCCTCTTACACAGATACGCAGTATTTT	CASPPLGPSYTDTQYF
TRBJ2-3	.	.	TRBV9	TGTGCCAGCAGCGTAGATGGGTCGAGCCGGGCAGATACGCAGTATTTT	CASSVDGSSRADTQYF
TRBJ2-3	.	.	TRBV10-2	TGCGCCAGCAAAGCGCACACAGATACGCAGTATTTT	CASKAHTDTQYF
TRBJ2-2	.	TRBD1	TRBV2	TGTGCCAGCAGTGCTATGTTTACAGGGGGAAGCAGCACCGGGGAGCTGTTTTTT	CASSAMFTGGSSTGELFF
TRBJ1-4	few	.	TRBV6-6	TGTGCCAGCAGCTTGGACAGTTCAACTAATGAAAAACTGTTTTTT	CASSLDSSTNEKLFF
TRBJ2-1	.	.	TRBV11-1	TGTGCCAGCGGGGGACCCAGCAATGAGCAGTTCTTC	CASGGPSNEQFF
TRBJ1-5	many	TRBD1	TRBV6-1	TGTGCCAGCAGTGAACATAAAGGGGGCTGGAATCAGCCCCAGCATTTT	CASSEHKGGWNQPQHF
TRBJ2-6	.	.	TRBV4-1	TGCGCCAGCAGCCGTGGAGGGGGCTCTGGGGCCAACGTCCTGACTTTC	CASSRGGGSGANVLTF
TRBJ2-7	.	.	TRBV6-1	TGTGCCAGCCTCCTCGGAGAGGGAAGCTCCTACGAGCAGTACTTC	CASLLGEGSSYEQYF
TRBJ1-1	few	.	TRBV5-4	TGTGCCAGCAGCAGGGACGGGAACACTGAAGCTTTCTTT	CASSRDGNTEAFF
TRBJ1-4	.	.	TRBV18	TGTGCCAGCTCACCACTCAGGGGACTTTATGAAAAACTGTTTTTT	CASSPLRGLYEKLFF
TRBJ2-3	.	.	TRBV5-6	TGTGCCAGCAGCTTGGGCCGGTTGGATACGCAGTATTTT	CASSLGRLDTQYF
TRBJ2-7	once	.	TRBV4-3	TGCGCCAGCAGCCAATTTTCGGGTTACGAGCAGTACTTC	CASSQFSGYEQYF
TRBJ2-7	many	TRBD1	TRBV6-5	TGTGCCAGCAGTTACGAGACAGGGTCCCCCCGGGAGCAGTACTTC	CASSYETGSPREQYF
TRBJ2-2	.	TRBD1	TRBV18	TGTGCCAGCTCACCACCGGGACAGCTCCTATCGGGGCTGTTTTTT	CASSPPGQLLSGLFF
TRBJ2-7	.	.	TRBV11-1	TGTGCCAGCAGCTTTCAGTACACCTACGAGCAGTACTTC	CASSFQYTYEQYF
TRBJ2-5	few	.	TRBV5-1	TGCGCCAGCAGCTTGGAGGCCCCCGGGCAGGAGACCCAGTACTTC	CASSLEAPGQETQYF
TRBJ2-7	.	.	TRBV4-1	TGCGCCAGCAGCCAAGTATCAGAAAACTACGAGCAGTACTTC	CASSQVSENYEQYF
TRBJ2-1	few	.	TRBV9	TGTGCCAGCAGCACCACCGGGTCAAACCTCTACAATGAGCAGTTCTTC	CASSTTGSNLYNEQFF
TRBJ2-3	.	.	TRBV28	TGTGCCAGCAGCCGCGGCAGCACAGATACGCAGTATTTT	CASSRGSTDTQYF
TRBJ2-1	many	.	TRBV6-4	TGTGCCAGCAGTGACTCGGGAGGGGGCAATGAGCAGTTCTTC	CASSDSGGGNEQFF
TRBJ1-2	.	.	TRBV27	TGTGCCAGCAGTTTGGATTTGGGGTCCGTCTACACCTTC	CASSLDLGSVYTF
TRBJ1-1	many	.	TRBV10-3	TGTGCCATCAGTCAAGGAAACACTGAAGCTTTCTTT	CAISQGNTEAFF
TRBJ2-2	.	.	TRBV6-4	TGTGCCAGCAGACATGCCACCGGGGAGCTGTTTTTT	CASRHATGELFF
TRBJ1-5	.	TRBD1	TRBV19	TGTGCCAGTCGCGCCGGGACAGGGAGCAATCAGCCCCAGCATTTT	CASRAGTGSNQPQHF